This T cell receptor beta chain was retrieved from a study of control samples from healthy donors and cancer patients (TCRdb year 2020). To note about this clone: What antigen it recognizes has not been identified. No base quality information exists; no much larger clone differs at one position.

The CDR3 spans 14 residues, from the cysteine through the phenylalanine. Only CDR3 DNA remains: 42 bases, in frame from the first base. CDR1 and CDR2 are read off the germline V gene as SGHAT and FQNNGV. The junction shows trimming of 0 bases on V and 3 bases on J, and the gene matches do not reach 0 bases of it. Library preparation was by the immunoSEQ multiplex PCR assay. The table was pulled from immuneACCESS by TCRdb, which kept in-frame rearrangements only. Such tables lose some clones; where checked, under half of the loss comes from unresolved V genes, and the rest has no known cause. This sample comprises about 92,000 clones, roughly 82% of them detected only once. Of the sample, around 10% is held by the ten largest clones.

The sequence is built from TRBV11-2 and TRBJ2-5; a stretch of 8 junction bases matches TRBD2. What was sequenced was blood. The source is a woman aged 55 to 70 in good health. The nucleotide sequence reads TGTGCCAGCAGCTTAGAACTAGCGGAAGAGACCCAGTACTTC. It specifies CASSLELAEETQYF.